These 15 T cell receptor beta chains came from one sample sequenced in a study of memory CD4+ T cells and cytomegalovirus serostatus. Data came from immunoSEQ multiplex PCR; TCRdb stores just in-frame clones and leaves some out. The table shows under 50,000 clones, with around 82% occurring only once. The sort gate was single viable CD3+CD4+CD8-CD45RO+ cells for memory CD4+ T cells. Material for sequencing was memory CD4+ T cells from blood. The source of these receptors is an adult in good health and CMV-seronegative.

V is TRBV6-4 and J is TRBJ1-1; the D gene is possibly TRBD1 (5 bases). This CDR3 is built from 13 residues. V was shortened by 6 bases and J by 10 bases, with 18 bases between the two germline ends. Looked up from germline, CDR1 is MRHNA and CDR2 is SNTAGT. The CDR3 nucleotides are TGTGCCAGCAGCGCGAAGGGGCATGGGGTAGCTTTCTTT. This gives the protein CASSAKGHGVAFF.

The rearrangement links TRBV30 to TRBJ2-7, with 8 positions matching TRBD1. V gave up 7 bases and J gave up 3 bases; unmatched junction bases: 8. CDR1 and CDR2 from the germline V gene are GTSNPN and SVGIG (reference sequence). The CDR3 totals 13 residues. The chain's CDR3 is CALTGAGNYEQYF. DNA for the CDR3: TGTGCCTTGACAGGGGCCGGGAACTACGAGCAGTACTTC. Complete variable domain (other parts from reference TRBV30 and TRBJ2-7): SQTIHQWPATLVQPVGSPLSLECTVEGTSNPNLYWYRQAAGRGLQLLFYSVGIGQISSEVPQNLSASRPQDRQFILSSKKLLLSDSGFYLCALTGAGNYEQYFGPGTRLTVT.

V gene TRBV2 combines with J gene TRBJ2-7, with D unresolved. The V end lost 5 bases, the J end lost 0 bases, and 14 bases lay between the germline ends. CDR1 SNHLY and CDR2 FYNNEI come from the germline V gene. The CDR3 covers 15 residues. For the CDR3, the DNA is TGTGCCAGCAGTCCAACCCGGGCGATCTCCTACGAGCAGTACTTC. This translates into CASSPTRAISYEQYF.

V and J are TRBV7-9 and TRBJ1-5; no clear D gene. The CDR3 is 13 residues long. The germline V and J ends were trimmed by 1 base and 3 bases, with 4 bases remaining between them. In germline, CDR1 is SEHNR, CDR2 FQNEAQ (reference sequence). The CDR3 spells CASSLEPNQPQHF. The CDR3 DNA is TGTGCCAGCAGCTTAGAGCCCAATCAGCCCCAGCATTTT.

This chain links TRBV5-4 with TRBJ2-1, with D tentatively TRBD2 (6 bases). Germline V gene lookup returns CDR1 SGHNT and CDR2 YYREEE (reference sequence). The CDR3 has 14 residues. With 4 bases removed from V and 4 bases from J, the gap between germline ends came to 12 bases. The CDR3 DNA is TGTGCCAGCAGCGCCGGGGGAAATTACAATGAGCAGTTCTTC. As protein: CASSAGGNYNEQFF.

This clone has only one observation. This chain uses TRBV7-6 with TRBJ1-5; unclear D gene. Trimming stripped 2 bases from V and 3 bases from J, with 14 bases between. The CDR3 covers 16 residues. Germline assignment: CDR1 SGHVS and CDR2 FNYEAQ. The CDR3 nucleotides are TGTGCCAGCAGCTTACTTCCGGTTAGGAACAATCAGCCCCAGCATTTT. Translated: CASSLLPVRNNQPQHF. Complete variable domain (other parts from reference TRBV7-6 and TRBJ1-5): GAGVSQSPRYKVTKRGQDVALRCDPISGHVSLYWYRQALGQGPEFLTYFNYEAQQDKSGLPNDRFSAERPEGSISTLTIQRTEQRDSAMYRCASSLLPVRNNQPQHFGDGTRLSIL.

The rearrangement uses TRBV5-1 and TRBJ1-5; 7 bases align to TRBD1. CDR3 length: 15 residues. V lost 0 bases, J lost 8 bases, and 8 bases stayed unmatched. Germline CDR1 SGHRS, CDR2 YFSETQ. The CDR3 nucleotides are TGCGCCAGCAGCTTGGGTACAGGGGTAGGAAAGCCCCAGCATTTT. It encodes CASSLGTGVGKPQHF.

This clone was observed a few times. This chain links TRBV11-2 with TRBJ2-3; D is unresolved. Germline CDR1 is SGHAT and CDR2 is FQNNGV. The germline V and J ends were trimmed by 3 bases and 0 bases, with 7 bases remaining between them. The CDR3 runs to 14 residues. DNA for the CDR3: TGTGCCAGCAGCTTGGGCACCAGCACAGATACGCAGTATTTT. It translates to CASSLGTSTDTQYF.

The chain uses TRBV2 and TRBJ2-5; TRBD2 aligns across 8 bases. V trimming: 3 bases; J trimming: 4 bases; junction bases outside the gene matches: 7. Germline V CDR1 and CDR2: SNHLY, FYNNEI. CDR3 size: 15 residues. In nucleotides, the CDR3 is TGTGCCAGCAGTGACTGGGGACTAGGCGGAGAGACCCAGTACTTC. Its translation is CASSDWGLGGETQYF. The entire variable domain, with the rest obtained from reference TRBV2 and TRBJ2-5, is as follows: EPEVTQTPSHQVTQMGQEVILRCVPISNHLYFYWYRQILGQKVEFLVSFYNNEISEKSEIFDDQFSVERPDGSNFTLKIRSTKLEDSAMYFCASSDWGLGGETQYFGPGTRLLVL.

The CDR3 here is CASSDPAFGTTQYF. In DNA, the CDR3 is TGTGCCAGTAGTGATCCCGCGTTCGGGACTACGCAGTATTTT. J is TRBJ2-3 and V is TRBV19; D assignment may be TRBD1 or TRBD2 (5 bases each). Germline loops: CDR1 LNHDA, CDR2 SQIVND (reference sequence). The V and J ends lost 5 bases and 8 bases respectively, with 17 bases between them. This CDR3 contains 14 residues.

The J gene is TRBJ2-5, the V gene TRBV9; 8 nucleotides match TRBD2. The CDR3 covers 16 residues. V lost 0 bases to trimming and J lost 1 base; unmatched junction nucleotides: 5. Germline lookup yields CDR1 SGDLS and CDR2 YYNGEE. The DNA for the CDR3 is TGTGCCAGCAGCGTAGGATGGGCGGGGGGCCAAGAGACCCAGTACTTC. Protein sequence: CASSVGWAGGQETQYF.

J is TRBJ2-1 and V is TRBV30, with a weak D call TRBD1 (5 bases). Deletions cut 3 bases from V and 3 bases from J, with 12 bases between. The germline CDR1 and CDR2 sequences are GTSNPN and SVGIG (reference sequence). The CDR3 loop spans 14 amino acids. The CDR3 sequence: CAWRNKQGYNEQFF. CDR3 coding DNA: TGTGCCTGGAGAAACAAGCAGGGCTACAATGAGCAGTTCTTC.

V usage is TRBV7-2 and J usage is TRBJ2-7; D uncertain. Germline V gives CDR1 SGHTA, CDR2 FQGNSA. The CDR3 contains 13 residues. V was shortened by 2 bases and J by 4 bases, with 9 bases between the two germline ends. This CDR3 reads CASSLNARYEQYF. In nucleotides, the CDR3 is TGTGCCAGCAGCTTAAACGCTCGATACGAGCAGTACTTC.

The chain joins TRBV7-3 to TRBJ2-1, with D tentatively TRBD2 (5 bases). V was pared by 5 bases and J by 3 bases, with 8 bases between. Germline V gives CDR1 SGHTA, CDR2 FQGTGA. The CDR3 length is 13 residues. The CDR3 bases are TGTGCCAGCAGCCAAGGGAGCTACAATGAGCAGTTCTTC. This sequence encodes CASSQGSYNEQFF.

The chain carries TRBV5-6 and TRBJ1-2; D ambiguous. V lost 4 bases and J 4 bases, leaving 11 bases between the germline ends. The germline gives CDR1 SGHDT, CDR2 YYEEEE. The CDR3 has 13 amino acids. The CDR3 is CASSPTGGYGYTF. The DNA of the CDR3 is TGTGCCAGCAGCCCGACGGGCGGCTATGGCTACACCTTC.